This entry describes one T cell receptor beta chain. Reverse transcription of roughly 0.5 to 1 ug RNA was performed with random hexamers. Across 54 Vbeta and 13 Jbeta, TCR beta CDR3 was amplified with immunoSEQ multiplex PCR. TCRdb reprocessed the immunoSEQ multiplex PCR reads via MiXCR and lists one record per CDR3 protein. Among fewer than 150,000 distinct CDR3 sequences listed, around 90% were seen once. Germline values: CDR1 SGDLS, CDR2 YYNGEE. This CDR3 is built from 12 residues. V gave up 4 bases and J gave up 1 base, with 5 bases separating them. This record comes from a study of CD8 T cells in Susac syndrome. From blood CD8+ and CD4+ T cells, the TCR beta chain was sequenced. The patients who served as multiple sclerosis controls were treatment-naive and had stable or active relapsing-remitting disease that fulfilled the revised McDonald criteria.

The sequencing input was CD8+ T cells from PBMCs. The V call is TRBV9, the J call TRBJ1-1, with no clear D. This receptor was taken from a human donor with multiple sclerosis. The DNA for the CDR3 is TGTGCCAGCAGCTTAACGAACACTGAAGCTTTCTTT. As protein: CASSLTNTEAFF. The variable domain in full, with the rest retrieved from reference TRBV9 and TRBJ1-1, is DSGVTQTPKHLITATGQRVTLRCSPRSGDLSVYWYQQSLDQGLQFLIQYYNGEERAKGNILERFSAQQFPDLHSELNLSSLELGDSALYFCASSLTNTEAFFGQGTRLTVV.